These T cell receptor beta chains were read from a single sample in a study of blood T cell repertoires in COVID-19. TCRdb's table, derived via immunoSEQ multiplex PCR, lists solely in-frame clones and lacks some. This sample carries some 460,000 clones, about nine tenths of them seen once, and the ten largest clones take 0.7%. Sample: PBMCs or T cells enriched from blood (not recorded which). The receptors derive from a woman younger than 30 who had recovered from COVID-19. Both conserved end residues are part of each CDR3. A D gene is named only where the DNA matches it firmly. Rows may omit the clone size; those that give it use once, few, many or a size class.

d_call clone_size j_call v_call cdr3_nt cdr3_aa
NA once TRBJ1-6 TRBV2 TGTGCCAGCAGTGAACAGGGGAATAATTCACCCCTCCACTTT CASSEQGNNSPLHF
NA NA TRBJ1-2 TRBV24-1 TGTGCCACCAGTGTCTCCAGGGACTATGGCTACACCTTC CATSVSRDYGYTF
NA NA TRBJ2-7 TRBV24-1 TGTGCCATCCCCGACAGTTTCTACGAGCAGTACTTC CAIPDSFYEQYF
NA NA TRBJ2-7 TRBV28 TGTGCCAGCAGTACCGGACGGGGGGCCGCTCGGTACTTC CASSTGRGAARYF
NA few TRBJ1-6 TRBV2 TGTGCCAGCAGCGTAAACAGGGTACAGTCGAGCTCCTATAATTCACCCCTCCACTTT CASSVNRVQSSSYNSPLHF
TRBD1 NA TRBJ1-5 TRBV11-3 TGTGCCAGCAGCTTAATCGCTCGACAGGGAAAGAGCAATCAGCCCCAGCATTTT CASSLIARQGKSNQPQHF
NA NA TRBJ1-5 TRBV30 TGTGCCTGGAGTGTTCAAGGGTCGGGGCAGCCCCAGCATTTT CAWSVQGSGQPQHF
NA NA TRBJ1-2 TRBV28 TGTGCCAGCAGTTTAATCGACAGTTACACCTTC CASSLIDSYTF
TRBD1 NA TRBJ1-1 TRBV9 TGTGCCAGCAGCGTATCCGGGACAGACCCTTTGGGCACTGAAGCTTTCTTT CASSVSGTDPLGTEAFF
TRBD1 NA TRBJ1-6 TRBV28 TGTGCCAGCAGTGGACAGGGGATGAAAAATTCACCCCTCCACTTT CASSGQGMKNSPLHF
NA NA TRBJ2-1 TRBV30 TGTGCCTGGAGTCCCGGGATCGGCGGAGGGTACGGTGAGCAGTTCTTC CAWSPGIGGGYGEQFF
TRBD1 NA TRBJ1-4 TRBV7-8 TGTGCCAGCACCCCCGACCGGGACAGGGGAAATGAAAAACTGTTTTTT CASTPDRDRGNEKLFF
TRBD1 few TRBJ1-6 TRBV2 TGTGCCAGCAGTGGACAGGGGGGTCATTCACCCCTCCACTTT CASSGQGGHSPLHF
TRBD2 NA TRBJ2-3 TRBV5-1 TGCGCCAGCTCTAGGACTAGCGGGGGCACAGATACGCAGTATTTT CASSRTSGGTDTQYF
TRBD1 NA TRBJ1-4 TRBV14 TGTGCCAGCAGCGTTGGATCAGGGGGCCTTAATGAAAAACTGTTTTTT CASSVGSGGLNEKLFF
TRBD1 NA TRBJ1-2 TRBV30 TGTGCCTGGAGTGTAGGGACAGGCTATGGCTACACCTTC CAWSVGTGYGYTF
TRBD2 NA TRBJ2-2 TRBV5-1 TGCGCCAGCAGATGGGGACTAGCGTGGACCGGGGAGCTGTTTTTT CASRWGLAWTGELFF
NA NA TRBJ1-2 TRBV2 TGTGCCAGCTCGGAAAACAGGGTTAATGGCTACACCTTC CASSENRVNGYTF
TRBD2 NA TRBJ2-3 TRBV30 TGTGCCTGGAGCCGAGCTAGCGGGGTGACAGATACGCAGTATTTT CAWSRASGVTDTQYF
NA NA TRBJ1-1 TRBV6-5 TGTGCCAGCAGTTACTCGAGAGAAGAGCCGAACACTGAAGCTTTCTTT CASSYSREEPNTEAFF
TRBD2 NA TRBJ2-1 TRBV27 TGTGCCAGCAGTTGGGGACTAGCGGGGGTGGAGTTCTTC CASSWGLAGVEFF
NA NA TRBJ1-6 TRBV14 TGTGCCAGCAGCCAAACTCGGGGTTCACCCCTCCACTTT CASSQTRGSPLHF
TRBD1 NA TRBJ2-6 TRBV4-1 TGCGCCAGCAGCCAAGATGACAGGGGAGTGCCTGGGGCCAACGTCCTGACTTTC CASSQDDRGVPGANVLTF
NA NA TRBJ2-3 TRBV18 TGTGCCAGCTCACCGCCAATTCAGGCGGATACGCAGTATTTT CASSPPIQADTQYF
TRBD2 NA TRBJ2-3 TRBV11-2 TGTGCCAGCAGCTTTACTGGGACTATATTAGAGACGCAGTATTTT CASSFTGTILETQYF
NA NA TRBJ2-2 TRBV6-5 TGTGCCAGCAGAGGTACAGTGACCGGGGAGCTGTTTTTT CASRGTVTGELFF
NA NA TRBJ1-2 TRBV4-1 TGCGCCAGCAGCCCCACACACTCCTACCCAAAGGGACAATATGGGGGCTACACCTTC CASSPTHSYPKGQYGGYTF
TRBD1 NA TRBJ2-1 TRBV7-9 TGTGCCAGCAGCGCCGGGCAGGGGGAAGTGTTCTTC CASSAGQGEVFF
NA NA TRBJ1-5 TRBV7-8 TGTGCCAGCAGCCCCCAAGGGGGAAGTCTCGAGAGCAATCAGCCCCAGCATTTT CASSPQGGSLESNQPQHF
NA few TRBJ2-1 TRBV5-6 TGTGCCAGCAGCTTGGGACTAGTAGGGCAGTTCTTC CASSLGLVGQFF
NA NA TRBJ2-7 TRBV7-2 TGTGCCAGCAGCTTAGAGAGCGGAATCTCCTACGAGCAGTACTTC CASSLESGISYEQYF
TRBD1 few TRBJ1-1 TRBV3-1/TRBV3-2 TGTGCCAGCAGCACCACGACAGGGCAGGCTGAAGCTTTCTTT CASSTTTGQAEAFF
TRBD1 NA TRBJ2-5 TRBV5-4 TGTGCCAGCAGCTCGTGGACAGGGGGAGAGGAGACCCAGTACTTC CASSSWTGGEETQYF
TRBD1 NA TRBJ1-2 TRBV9 TGTGCCAGCAGCGTAGGACAGGGGGCTAACTATGGCTACACCTTC CASSVGQGANYGYTF
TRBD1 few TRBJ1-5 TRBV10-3 TGTGCCATCAGTGAGTCTGGACAGGGCAATCAGCCCCAGCATTTT CAISESGQGNQPQHF
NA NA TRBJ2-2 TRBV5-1 TGCGCCAGCAGCAACGACAGGACGAACACCGGGGAGCTGTTTTTT CASSNDRTNTGELFF
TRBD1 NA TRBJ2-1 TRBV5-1 TGCGCCAGCAGCCCAGGGACAGGGGTGTCTCAGGGGCAGTTCTTC CASSPGTGVSQGQFF
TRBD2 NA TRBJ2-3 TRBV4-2 TGTGCCAGCAGCCTTACTAGCGGGGGGAATACGCAGTATTTT CASSLTSGGNTQYF
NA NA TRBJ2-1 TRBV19 TGTGCCAGTAGTATTCGCAATGAGCAGTTCTTC CASSIRNEQFF
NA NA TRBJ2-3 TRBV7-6 TGTGCCAGCAGTGTATCGGCGGGGTCTATACGCACAGATACGCAGTATTTT CASSVSAGSIRTDTQYF
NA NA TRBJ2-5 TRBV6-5 TGTGCCAGCAGCCCAGGGGGGTTGGAGACCCAGTACTTC CASSPGGLETQYF
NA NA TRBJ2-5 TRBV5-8 TGTGCCAGCAGGAAGGGGTACTCGCAAGAGACCCAGTACTTC CASRKGYSQETQYF
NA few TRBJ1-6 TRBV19 TGTGCCAGTGGAGCGAGCTCCTATAATTCACCCCTCCACTTT CASGASSYNSPLHF
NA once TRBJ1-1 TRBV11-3 TGTGCCAGCAGCTTAGAACAGGGTGATGAAGCTTTCTTT CASSLEQGDEAFF
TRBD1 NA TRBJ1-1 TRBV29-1 TGCAGCGTTGAAACGGACAGGAGGAACACTGAAGCTTTCTTT CSVETDRRNTEAFF
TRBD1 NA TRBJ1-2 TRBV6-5 TGTGCCAGCAGTTACGGCCAACAGGGGTGGGGCTACACCTTC CASSYGQQGWGYTF
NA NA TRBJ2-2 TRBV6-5 TGTGCCAGCAGTTACGGGAGTCCGAACACCGGGGAGCTGTTTTTT CASSYGSPNTGELFF
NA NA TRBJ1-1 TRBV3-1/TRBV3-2 TGTGCCAGCAGCCAAGAAGGCAGCGTGAACACTGAAGCTTTCTTT CASSQEGSVNTEAFF
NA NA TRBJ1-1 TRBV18 TGTGCCAGCTCATTCGGTCCGAACACTGAAGCTTTCTTT CASSFGPNTEAFF
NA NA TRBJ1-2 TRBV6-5 TGTGCCAGCAGTTACTCTCATGATGGCTACACCTTC CASSYSHDGYTF
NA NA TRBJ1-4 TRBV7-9 TGTGCCAGCAGGCCCGATTTTCCCACGGGGAAGACGAATGAAAAACTGTTTTTT CASRPDFPTGKTNEKLFF
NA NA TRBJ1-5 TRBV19 TGTGCCAGTAGTATAGACGGAGGGAGCAATCAGCCCCAGCATTTT CASSIDGGSNQPQHF